This entry is about one TCR beta chain. The clone's antigen remains unknown. The record has no base qualities; no much larger clone is one base away. This record belongs to a study of cytomegalovirus exposure and HLA in healthy donors (dated by TCRdb to the late 2010s). Context from the whole study: An earlier analysis of approximately 590 of the donors reported 250 to 350 Gb of sequence data and 117 million unique TCR beta sequences from about 179 million T cells. Several DR-DQ haplotypes were handled as single units for association and clustering because linkage in the cohort was strong. Using immunosequencing, the study profiled T cell repertoires from 500 to 800 subjects and related those repertoires to cytomegalovirus serostatus. The study aimed to test whether signatures of past pathogen exposure could be identified by cataloging public T cell receptors. To predict cytomegalovirus infection status, the study brought together high-throughput TCR immunosequencing, statistical association of individual TCRs with disease status, and machine learning. HLA typing included class I and class II loci at four-digit resolution. Rather than drawing on any new phenotypic data, the later analysis identified candidate immune exposures from TCR beta sequences and the way those sequences occurred across donors. The number of donors typed differed by locus, with roughly 620-640 for A, B, C, DRB1 and DQB1, 522 for DQA1, 600 to 610 for DPA1, and over 400 for DPB1. Donor age, sex, ethnicity and CMV serostatus were collected together with the repertoire data. To decide whether each TCR beta V gene segment behaved as functional or pseudogenic, an earlier analysis of some 580 of the donors relied on high-throughput TCR beta sequencing. Along with the approximately 600-subject first cohort, a separate validation cohort of over a hundred different subjects was used. On average, around 240,000 unique TCR beta nucleotide sequences were sequenced per donor among some 420 genotyped donors of the cohort, with 15% to 20% of those sequences being non-productive. In a later analysis, previously published TCR beta repertoires from about 640 donors were re-analyzed and high-resolution HLA genotyping was added so that TCR occurrence patterns could be studied. Of the roughly 400 genotyped donors, 81% fell in the genetic ancestry cluster associated with self-reported Caucasian donors. A later genetic analysis used genome-wide SNP genotypes for about 55% of the 666 donors, treating that subset as a discovery cohort. All discovery cohort repertoires had been generated using a single sequencing platform. Around 330 gigabases of sequencing data and around 80 million unique TCR sequences made up an early release that covered under 750 HLA-typed donors. Here is what the overall study found, with its caveats: A later analysis found that most CMV-associated TCR beta chains appeared HLA-restricted, with HLA associations seemingly driven largely by CMV exposure. When HLA alleles, especially DR and DQ, strongly co-occurred, TCR associations were difficult to assign to individual alleles. Because counts were too low, 15 to 20 rarely observed V segments, including chromosome 9 orphons, were left out of the earlier analysis of roughly 600 of the donors. At a false discovery rate of 0.05, a later analysis linked roughly 17,000 TCR beta sequences to specific HLA alleles. Sequencing depth was assumed to be roughly uniform across donors in the presence/absence analyses, though that assumption may not hold. Several of the top co-occurrence clusters appeared to be linked to parvovirus B19, influenza, CMV and Epstein-Barr virus, according to a later analysis. Only TCR beta chains were sequenced in this cohort, and the absence of alpha or paired-chain data limited detectable features. Three of the identified cytomegalovirus-associated TCR beta chains were confirmed in vitro to be specific for cytomegalovirus antigens. The classifier was reported to diagnose cytomegalovirus status with high specificity and sensitivity in both the original and validation cohorts. Across donors, most TCR sequences were observed very rarely, whereas some public TCRs were present in many individuals. Correlated functional status among segregating V segments might be attributable to linkage disequilibrium, but an unknown experimental factor could not be ruled out. Broadly in line with IMGT annotations, most TCR beta V segments showed up in productive rearrangements about 87% or about 30% of the time in an earlier analysis of several hundred of the donors. In a later genetic analysis, a missense DCLRE1C variant was associated with V-gene and J-gene trimming of TCR beta chains, and the association was replicated in an independent cohort. According to the authors, the approach could potentially be generalized to other disease states and immunological phenotypes. A further reported finding was that TCR beta sequences accurately predicted the HLA-A and HLA-B alleles for most subjects in the first cohort. A total of about 150 TCR beta chains were listed by the study as associated with cytomegalovirus. The 87-base-pair reads could not distinguish some IMGT-functional V segments, including TRBV6-2 and TRBV6-3, so those segments were excluded. HLA typing was unavailable for some donors at each locus, so association tests used only the typed subset. Compared with equally common non-associated chains, HLA-associated TCR beta chains in a later analysis were more clonally expanded and had lower generation probabilities. For the cohort, immune exposure information was limited to CMV serostatus. A later analysis found that TCR association rates varied across HLA loci, with DRB1 alleles showing the most associated TCRs and HLA-C alleles the fewest. A cluster of highly shared sequence variants was judged likely to be a technical artifact of the sequencing pipeline. According to a later genetic analysis, donors in an Asian-associated ancestry cluster had fewer N-insertions in productive TCRs than the approximately 690-donor mean.

The cohort comprised fewer than 750 healthy bone marrow donors. All cohort members were sampled while nominally healthy, although unrecorded immune exposures were likely present. The donor tested CMV seronegative, placing the donor among the 300 to 450 seronegative members of the cohort. Each donor provided a peripheral blood sample, and peripheral blood mononuclear cells were used for TCR beta sequencing. The Qiagen DNeasy Blood Extraction Kit was used to extract genomic DNA from the blood cell samples. The CDR3 contains 14 residues, cysteine and phenylalanine counted. CDR3 DNA only is kept here, 42 bases in frame from base 1. CDR1 MNHNS and CDR2 SASEGT are derived from the germline V gene. The V and J ends are trimmed by 7 bases and 5 bases, leaving 18 bases between them. Libraries came from the immunoSEQ multiplex PCR assay. For the multiplex PCR, a mixture combining 60 forward primers for TCR Vbeta segments and 13 reverse primers for TCR Jbeta segments was used. Amplification of the CDR3 region of rearranged TCR beta genes was performed with a multiplex PCR assay on genomic DNA. The amplified TCR beta libraries were sequenced on the Illumina HiSeq System as 87-base-pair reads. The study's own analysis went as follows. In a later analysis, some 80 million unique TCR beta chains were counted across the roughly 610 repertoires, and around 10 million of these chains were shared by at least two donors. To remove PCR and sequencing errors, raw reads were error-corrected and collapsed into unique sequences using a nearest-neighbor algorithm that merged closely related sequences. Alignment of CDR3 sequences to IMGT reference sequences was used to assign V, D and J gene segments. For a sequence to be retained, a match of at least six nucleotides to both a V gene segment and a J gene segment was required. Rearrangements were called productive when the CDR3 lacked stop codons and stayed in frame with V and J; all others were non-productive. Following IMGT convention, CDR3 was defined as the stretch from the second conserved V-encoded cysteine up to the conserved J-encoded phenylalanine. Sequences without an unambiguous match to a single V gene segment were excluded from the earlier analysis of about 630 of the donors. In an earlier analysis of approximately 610 of the donors, V segments were called functional above 56.7% productive rearrangements and were called segregating when the between-donor standard deviation exceeded 5%. A statistical classification framework was built to diagnose cytomegalovirus status from the catalog of TCR beta chain sequences. In a later analysis, V and J genes were assigned by comparing TCR nucleotide sequences against IMGT/GENE-DB human TR gene sequences. In a later analysis, CDR3 sequences and most-parsimonious VDJ recombination scenarios were assigned using the TCRdist pipeline. In a later analysis, each TCR beta chain was defined by its CDR3 amino acid sequence together with its V-gene family, and reads without a unique V-gene family were excluded. As a way to deal with suspected cross-contamination and a sequencing artifact, a later analysis dropped approximately 570 nucleotide sequences that were highly shared and had low generation probability. In a later analysis, a clonal expansion index was calculated for each public chain from normalized within-repertoire ranks of inferred template counts. In a later analysis, generation probabilities were computed using a VDJ recombination model fitted to out-of-frame rearrangements, and the results were checked against IGoR. Hypergeometric tests were used in a later analysis to score TCR-TCR, TCR-HLA and TCR-CMV co-occurrence, with a repertoire-size bias correction applied to the TCR pairs. In a later analysis, false discovery rates were estimated by permuting HLA or CMV assignments 20 times. In a later analysis, co-occurring TCRs were grouped using DBSCAN, with TCRdist sequence similarity added in when clustering inside HLA-allele-positive subsets. Co-occurrence clustering excluded repertoires with fewer than 30,000 or more than 120,000 public chains, plus five with anomalous nucleotide sharing. The clones in this table, taken by TCRdb from immuneACCESS, are in-frame only. Not every clone is retained; where verified, under half of the shortfall comes from an unresolved V gene, and the cause of the rest is unknown. That table gives V, J and clone size, and the DNA gave D and trimming. The sample table contains over 150,000 clones; only one count was recorded for 80% of them. The ten largest clones add up to roughly 4.4% of the sample.

This clonotype originated in a man aged 25 to 40 in good health and CMV-seronegative. The chain uses TRBV6-1 and TRBJ2-7; a tentative D match to TRBD2 spans 5 bases. Sequencing used PBMCs. Here is the DNA: TGTGCCAGCACGAGGGCCAAGGGTATTGACGAGCAGTACTTC. It encodes CASTRAKGIDEQYF.